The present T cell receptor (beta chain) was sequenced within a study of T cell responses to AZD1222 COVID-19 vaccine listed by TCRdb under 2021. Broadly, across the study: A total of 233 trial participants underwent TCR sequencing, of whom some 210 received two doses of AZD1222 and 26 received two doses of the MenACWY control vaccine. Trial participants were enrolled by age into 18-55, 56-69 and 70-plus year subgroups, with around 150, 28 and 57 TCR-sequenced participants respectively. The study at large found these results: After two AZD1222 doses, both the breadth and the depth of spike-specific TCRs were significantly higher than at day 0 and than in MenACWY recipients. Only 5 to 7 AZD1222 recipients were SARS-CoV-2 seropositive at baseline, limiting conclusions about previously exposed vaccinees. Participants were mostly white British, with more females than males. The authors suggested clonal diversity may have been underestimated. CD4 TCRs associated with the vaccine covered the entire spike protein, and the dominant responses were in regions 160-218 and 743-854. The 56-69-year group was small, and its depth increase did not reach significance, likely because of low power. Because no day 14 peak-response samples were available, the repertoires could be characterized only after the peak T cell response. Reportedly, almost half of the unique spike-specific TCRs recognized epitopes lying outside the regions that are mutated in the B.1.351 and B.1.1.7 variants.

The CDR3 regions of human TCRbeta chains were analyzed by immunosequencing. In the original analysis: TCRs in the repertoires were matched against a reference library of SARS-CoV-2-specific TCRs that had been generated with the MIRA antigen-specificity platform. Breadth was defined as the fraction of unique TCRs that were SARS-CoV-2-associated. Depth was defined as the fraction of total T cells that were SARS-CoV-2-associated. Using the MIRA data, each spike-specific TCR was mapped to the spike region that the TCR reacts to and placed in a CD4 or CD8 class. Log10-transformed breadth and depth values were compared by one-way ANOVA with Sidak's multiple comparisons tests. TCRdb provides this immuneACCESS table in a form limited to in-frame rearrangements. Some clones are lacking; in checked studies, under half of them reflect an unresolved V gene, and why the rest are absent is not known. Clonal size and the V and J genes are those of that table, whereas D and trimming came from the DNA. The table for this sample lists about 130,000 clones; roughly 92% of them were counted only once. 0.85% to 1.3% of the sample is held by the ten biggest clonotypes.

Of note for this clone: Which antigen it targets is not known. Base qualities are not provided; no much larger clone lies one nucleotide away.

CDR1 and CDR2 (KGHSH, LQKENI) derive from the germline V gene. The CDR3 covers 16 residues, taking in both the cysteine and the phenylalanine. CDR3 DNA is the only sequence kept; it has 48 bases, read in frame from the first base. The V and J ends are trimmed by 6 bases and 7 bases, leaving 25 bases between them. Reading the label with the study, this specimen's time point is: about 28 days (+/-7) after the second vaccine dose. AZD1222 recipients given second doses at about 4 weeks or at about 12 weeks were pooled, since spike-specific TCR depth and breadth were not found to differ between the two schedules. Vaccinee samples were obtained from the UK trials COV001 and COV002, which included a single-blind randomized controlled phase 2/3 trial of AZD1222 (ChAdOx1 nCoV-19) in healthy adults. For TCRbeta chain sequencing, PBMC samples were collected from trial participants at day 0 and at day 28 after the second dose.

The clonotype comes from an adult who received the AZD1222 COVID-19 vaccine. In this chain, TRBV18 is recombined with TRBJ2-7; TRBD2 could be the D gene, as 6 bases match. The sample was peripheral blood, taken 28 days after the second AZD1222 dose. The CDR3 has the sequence CASSRVGGATSTEQYF. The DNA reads TGTGCCAGCTCCCGGGTTGGAGGGGCGACTTCTACGGAGCAGTACTTC.